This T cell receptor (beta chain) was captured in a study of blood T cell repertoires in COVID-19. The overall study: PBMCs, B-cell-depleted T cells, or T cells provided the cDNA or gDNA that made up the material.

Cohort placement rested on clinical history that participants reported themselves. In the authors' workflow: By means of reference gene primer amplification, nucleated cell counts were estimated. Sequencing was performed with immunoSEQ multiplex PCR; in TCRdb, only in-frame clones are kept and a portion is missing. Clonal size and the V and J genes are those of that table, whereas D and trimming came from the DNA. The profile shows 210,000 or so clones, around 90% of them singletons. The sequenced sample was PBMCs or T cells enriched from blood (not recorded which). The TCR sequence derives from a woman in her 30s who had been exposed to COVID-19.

This CDR3 is CASSSLAGAWNEQFF. CDR3 bases: TGTGCCAGCAGCTCCTTAGCGGGAGCTTGGAATGAGCAGTTCTTC. The chain recombines TRBV5-4 with TRBJ2-1; 9 nucleotides align to TRBD2. Germline trimming cut 3 bases from V and 7 bases from J; bases unmatched to any gene: 8. The CDR3 extends over 15 amino acids. From germline, CDR1 is SGHNT and CDR2 YYREEE (reference sequence). The entire variable domain, with the rest obtained from reference TRBV5-4 and TRBJ2-1, is as follows: ETGVTQSPTHLIKTRGQQVTLRCSSQSGHNTVSWYQQALGQGPQFIFQYYREEENGRGNFPPRFSGLQFPNYSSELNVNALELDDSALYLCASSSLAGAWNEQFFGPGTRLTVL.